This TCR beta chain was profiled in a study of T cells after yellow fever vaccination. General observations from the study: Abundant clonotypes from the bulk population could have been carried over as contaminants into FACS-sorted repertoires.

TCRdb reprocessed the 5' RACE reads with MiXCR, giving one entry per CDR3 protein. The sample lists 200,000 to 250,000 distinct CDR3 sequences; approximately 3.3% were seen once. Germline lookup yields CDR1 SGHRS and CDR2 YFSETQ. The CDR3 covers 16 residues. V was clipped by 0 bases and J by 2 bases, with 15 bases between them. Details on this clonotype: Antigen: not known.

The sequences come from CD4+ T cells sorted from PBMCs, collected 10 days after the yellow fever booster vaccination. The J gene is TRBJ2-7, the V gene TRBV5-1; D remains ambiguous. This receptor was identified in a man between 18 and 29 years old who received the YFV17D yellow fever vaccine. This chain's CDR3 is CASSLVPPGLTYEQYF. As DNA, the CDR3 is TGCGCCAGCAGCTTGGTCCCCCCGGGCCTTACCTACGAGCAGTACTTC.